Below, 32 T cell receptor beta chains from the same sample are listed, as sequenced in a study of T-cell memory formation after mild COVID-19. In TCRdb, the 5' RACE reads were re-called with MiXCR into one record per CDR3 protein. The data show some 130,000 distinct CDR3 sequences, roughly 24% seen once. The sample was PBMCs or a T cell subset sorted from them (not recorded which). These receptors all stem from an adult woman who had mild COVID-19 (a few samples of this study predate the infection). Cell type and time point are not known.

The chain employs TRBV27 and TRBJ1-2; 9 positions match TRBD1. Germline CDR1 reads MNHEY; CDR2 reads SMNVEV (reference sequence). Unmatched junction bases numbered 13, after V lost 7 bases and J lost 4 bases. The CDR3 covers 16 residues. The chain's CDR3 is CASTFSPGQGVYGYTF. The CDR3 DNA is TGTGCCAGCACCTTTTCTCCGGGACAGGGAGTCTATGGCTACACCTTC.

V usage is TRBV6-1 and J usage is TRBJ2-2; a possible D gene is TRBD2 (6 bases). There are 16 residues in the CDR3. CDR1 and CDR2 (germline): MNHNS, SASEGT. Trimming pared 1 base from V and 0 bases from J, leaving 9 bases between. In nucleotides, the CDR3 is TGTGCCAGCAGTGAAGATGGGAGGACGAACACCGGGGAGCTGTTTTTT. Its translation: CASSEDGRTNTGELFF.

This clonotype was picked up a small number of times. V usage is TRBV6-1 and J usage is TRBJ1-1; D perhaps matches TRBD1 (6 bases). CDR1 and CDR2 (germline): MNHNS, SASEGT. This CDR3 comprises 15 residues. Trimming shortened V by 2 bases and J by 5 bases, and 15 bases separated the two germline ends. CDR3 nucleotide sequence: TGTGCCAGCAGTGAATGGGACACAAGAGGGACTGAAGCTTTCTTT. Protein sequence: CASSEWDTRGTEAFF.

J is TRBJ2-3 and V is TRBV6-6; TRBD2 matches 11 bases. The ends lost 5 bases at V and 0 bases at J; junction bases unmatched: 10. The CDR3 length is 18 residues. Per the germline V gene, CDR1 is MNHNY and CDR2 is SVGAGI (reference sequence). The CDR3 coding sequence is TGTGCCAGCAGTCACAGGGGGACTAGCGGAAAGAGCACAGATACGCAGTATTTT. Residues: CASSHRGTSGKSTDTQYF.

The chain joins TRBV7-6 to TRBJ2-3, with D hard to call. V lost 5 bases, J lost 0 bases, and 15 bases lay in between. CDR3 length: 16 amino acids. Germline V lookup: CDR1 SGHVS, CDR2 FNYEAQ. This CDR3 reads CASSPQAATSTDTQYF. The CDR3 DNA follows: TGTGCCAGCAGCCCCCAGGCGGCAACTAGCACAGATACGCAGTATTTT.

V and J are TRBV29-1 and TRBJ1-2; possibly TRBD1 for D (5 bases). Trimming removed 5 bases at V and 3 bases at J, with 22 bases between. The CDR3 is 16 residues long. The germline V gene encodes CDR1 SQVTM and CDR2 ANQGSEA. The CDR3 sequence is CSVLGLDSGSDYGYTF. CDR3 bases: TGCAGCGTTTTAGGTCTGGACTCAGGGTCGGACTATGGCTACACCTTC.

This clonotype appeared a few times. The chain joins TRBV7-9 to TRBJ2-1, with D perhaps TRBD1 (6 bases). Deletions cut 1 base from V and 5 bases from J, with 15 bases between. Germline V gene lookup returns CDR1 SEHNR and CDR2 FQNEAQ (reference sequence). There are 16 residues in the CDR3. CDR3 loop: CASSLGRAGVHNEQFF. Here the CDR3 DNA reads TGTGCCAGCAGCTTAGGTCGGGCAGGGGTTCACAATGAGCAGTTCTTC.

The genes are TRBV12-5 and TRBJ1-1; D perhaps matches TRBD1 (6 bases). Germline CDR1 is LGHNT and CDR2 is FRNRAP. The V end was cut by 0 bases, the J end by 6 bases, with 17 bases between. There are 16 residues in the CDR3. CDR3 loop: CASGLVLPTGAAEAFF. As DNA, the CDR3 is TGTGCTAGTGGTTTGGTACTTCCGACGGGGGCCGCTGAAGCTTTCTTT.

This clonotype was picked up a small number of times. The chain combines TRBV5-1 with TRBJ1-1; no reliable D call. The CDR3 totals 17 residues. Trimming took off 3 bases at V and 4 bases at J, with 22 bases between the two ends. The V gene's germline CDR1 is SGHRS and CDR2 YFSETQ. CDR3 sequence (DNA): TGCGCCAGCAGCTCTGATTACCCCGAGCAGGTACTCACTGAAGCTTTCTTT. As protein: CASSSDYPEQVLTEAFF.

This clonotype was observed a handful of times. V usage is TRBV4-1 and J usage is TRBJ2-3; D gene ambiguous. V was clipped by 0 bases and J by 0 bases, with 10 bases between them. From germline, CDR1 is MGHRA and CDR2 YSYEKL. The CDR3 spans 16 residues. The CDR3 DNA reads TGCGCCAGCAGCCAAGAGGGCCACTCAAGCACAGATACGCAGTATTTT. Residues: CASSQEGHSSTDTQYF.

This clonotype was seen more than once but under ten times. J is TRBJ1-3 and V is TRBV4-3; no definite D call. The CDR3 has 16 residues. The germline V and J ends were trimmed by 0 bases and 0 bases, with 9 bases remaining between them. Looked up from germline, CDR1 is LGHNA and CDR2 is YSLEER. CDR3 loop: CASSQDPKSSGNTIYF. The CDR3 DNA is TGCGCCAGCAGCCAAGATCCGAAGAGCTCTGGAAACACCATATATTTT.

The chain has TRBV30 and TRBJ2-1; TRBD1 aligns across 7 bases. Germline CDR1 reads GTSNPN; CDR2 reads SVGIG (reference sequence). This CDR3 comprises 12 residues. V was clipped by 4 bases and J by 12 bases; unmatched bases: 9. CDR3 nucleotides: TGTGCCTGGATTGGTCAGGGGGATATGCAGTTCTTC. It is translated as CAWIGQGDMQFF.

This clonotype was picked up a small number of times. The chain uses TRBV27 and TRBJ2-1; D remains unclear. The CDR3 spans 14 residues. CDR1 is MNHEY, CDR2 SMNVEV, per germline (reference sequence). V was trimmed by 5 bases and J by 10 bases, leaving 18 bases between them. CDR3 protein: CASSHLGPVGEQFF. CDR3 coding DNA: TGTGCCAGCAGTCACCTCGGACCGGTTGGCGAGCAGTTCTTC.

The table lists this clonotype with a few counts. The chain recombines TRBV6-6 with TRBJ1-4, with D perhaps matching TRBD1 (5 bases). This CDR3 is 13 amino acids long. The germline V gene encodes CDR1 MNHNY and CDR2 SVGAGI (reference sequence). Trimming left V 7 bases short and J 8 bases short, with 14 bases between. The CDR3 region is CASIGAESEKLFF. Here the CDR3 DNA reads TGTGCCAGCATTGGGGCCGAGAGCGAAAAACTGTTTTTT.

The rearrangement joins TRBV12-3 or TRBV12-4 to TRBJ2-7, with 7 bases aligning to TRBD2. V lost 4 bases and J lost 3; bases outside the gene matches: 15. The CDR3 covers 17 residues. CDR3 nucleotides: TGTGCCAGCAGTTCCCTGAGCCCGACTAGCTTTATCTACGAGCAGTACTTC. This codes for CASSSLSPTSFIYEQYF.

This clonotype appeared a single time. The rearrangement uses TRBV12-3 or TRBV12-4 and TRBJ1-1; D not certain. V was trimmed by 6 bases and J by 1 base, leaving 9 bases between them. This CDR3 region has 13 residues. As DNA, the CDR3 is TGTGCCAGCAGGGACGAGGAGAACACTGAAGCTTTCTTT. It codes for CASRDEENTEAFF.

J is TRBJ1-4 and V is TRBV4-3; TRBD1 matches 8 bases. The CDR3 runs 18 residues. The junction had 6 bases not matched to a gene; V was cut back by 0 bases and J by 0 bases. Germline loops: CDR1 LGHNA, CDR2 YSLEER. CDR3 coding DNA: TGCGCCAGCAGCCAAGATCGGACAGGGACGGCAACTAATGAAAAACTGTTTTTT. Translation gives CASSQDRTGTATNEKLFF.

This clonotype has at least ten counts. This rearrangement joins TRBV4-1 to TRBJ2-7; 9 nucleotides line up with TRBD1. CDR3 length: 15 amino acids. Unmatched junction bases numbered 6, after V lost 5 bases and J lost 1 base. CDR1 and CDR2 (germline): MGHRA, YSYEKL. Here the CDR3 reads CASSATGTGSYEQYF. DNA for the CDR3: TGCGCCAGCAGCGCCACCGGGACAGGGTCCTACGAGCAGTACTTC.

The CDR3 nucleotides are TGCAGTGCTAGAAATACAGTCAGCTTAAACACTGAAGCTTTCTTT. This translates into CSARNTVSLNTEAFF. The chain carries TRBV20-1 and TRBJ1-1; D is unresolved. Trimming took 2 bases from V and 2 from J, leaving 15 bases between them. Germline V gives CDR1 DFQATT, CDR2 SNEGSKA (reference sequence). This CDR3 has 15 amino acids.

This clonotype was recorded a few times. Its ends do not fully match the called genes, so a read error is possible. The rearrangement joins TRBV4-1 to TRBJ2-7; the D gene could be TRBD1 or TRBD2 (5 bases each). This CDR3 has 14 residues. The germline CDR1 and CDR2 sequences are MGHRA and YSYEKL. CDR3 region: CASSLTGGSHEQYF. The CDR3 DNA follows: TGCGCCAGCAGCCTAACAGGAGGCTCCCACGAGCAGTACTTC.

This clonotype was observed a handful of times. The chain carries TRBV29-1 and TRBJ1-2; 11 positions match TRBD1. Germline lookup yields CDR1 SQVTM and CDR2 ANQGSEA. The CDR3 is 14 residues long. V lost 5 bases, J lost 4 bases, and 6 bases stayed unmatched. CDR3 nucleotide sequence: TGCAGCGTTATGGGACAGGGGGTATTCTATGGCTACACCTTC. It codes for CSVMGQGVFYGYTF.

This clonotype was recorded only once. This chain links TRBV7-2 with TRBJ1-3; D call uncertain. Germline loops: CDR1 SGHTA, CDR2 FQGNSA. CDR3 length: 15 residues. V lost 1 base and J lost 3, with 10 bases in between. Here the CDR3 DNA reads TGTGCCAGCAGCTTAGTGTGGGAGAATGGAAACACCATATATTTT. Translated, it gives CASSLVWENGNTIYF.

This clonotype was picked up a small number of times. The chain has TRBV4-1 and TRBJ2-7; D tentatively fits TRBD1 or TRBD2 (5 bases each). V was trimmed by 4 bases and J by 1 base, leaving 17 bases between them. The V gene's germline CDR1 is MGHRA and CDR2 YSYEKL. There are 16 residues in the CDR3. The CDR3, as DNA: TGCGCCAGCAGCCGTGAACCGGGGCGAGGATCCTACGAGCAGTACTTC. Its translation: CASSREPGRGSYEQYF.

The CDR3 loop reads CATSDSTGHPYNEQFF. CDR3 DNA: TGTGCCACCAGTGATTCAACGGGGCACCCCTACAATGAGCAGTTCTTC. This chain links TRBV24-1 with TRBJ2-1, with D perhaps given as TRBD1 or TRBD2 (5 bases each). Germline V lookup: CDR1 KGHDR, CDR2 SFDVKD. The CDR3 spans 16 residues. Trimming left V 2 bases short and J 2 bases short, with 12 bases between.

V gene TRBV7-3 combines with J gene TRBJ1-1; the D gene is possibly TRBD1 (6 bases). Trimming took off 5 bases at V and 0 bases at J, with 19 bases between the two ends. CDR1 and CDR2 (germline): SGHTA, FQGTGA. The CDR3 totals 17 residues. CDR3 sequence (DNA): TGTGCCAGCAGCACCCGAGTAATGGACAGCTTGAACACTGAAGCTTTCTTT. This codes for CASSTRVMDSLNTEAFF. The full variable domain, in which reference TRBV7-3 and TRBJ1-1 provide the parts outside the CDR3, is GAGVSQTPSNKVTEKGKYVELRCDPISGHTALYWYRQSLGQGPEFLIYFQGTGAADDSGLPNDRFFAVRPEGSVSTLKIQRTERGDSAVYLCASSTRVMDSLNTEAFFGQGTRLTVV.

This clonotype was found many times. This CDR3 reads CASSQEYSGTYEQYF. The CDR3, as DNA: TGCGCCAGCAGCCAAGAGTACTCAGGGACCTACGAGCAGTACTTC. V usage is TRBV4-3 and J usage is TRBJ2-7; tentative D call: TRBD1 (5 bases). Between the trimmed V and J ends, which lost 0 bases and 2 bases, there was a span of 11 bases. The CDR3 sequence is 15 residues long. Germline CDR1 reads LGHNA; CDR2 reads YSLEER.

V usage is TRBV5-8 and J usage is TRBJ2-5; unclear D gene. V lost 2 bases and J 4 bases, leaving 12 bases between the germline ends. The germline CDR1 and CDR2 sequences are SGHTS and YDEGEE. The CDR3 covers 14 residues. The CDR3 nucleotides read TGTGCCAGCAGCTTCGACGGTCGTGCAGAGACCCAGTACTTC. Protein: CASSFDGRAETQYF.

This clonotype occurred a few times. CDR3 residues: CASSLDSGGAADTQYF. CDR3 in DNA: TGTGCCAGCAGTTTGGATAGCGGGGGGGCCGCAGATACGCAGTATTTT. J is TRBJ2-3 and V is TRBV12-3 or TRBV12-4; 11 bases fit TRBD2. The V gene end was trimmed by 3 bases and the J gene end by 4 bases; junction bases not matched to a gene: 6. The length of the CDR3 is 16 residues.

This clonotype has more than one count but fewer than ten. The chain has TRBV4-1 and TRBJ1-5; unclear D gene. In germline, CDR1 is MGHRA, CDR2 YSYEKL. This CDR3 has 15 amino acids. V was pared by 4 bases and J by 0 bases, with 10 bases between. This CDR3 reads CASSRTPNSNQPQHF. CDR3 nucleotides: TGCGCCAGCAGCCGAACTCCGAATAGCAATCAGCCCCAGCATTTT.

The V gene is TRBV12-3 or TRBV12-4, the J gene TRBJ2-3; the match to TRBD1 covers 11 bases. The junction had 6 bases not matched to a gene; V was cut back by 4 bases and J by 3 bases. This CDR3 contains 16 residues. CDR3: CASSSQGQGVTDTQYF. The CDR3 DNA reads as TGTGCCAGCAGTTCCCAGGGACAGGGGGTAACAGATACGCAGTATTTT.

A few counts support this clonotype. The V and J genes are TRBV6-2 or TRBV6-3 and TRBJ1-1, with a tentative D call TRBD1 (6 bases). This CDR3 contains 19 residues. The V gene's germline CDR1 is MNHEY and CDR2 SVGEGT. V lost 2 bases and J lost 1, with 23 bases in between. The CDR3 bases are TGTGCCAGCAGTTACCCCTCGTTCGGGGGGCAAATATGGAACACTGAAGCTTTCTTT. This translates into CASSYPSFGGQIWNTEAFF.

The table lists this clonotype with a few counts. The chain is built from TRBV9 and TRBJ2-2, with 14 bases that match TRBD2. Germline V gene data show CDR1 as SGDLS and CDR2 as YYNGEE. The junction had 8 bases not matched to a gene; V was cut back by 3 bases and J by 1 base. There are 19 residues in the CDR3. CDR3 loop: CASSARGLAGVGNTGELFF. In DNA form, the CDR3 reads TGTGCCAGCAGCGCGAGGGGACTAGCGGGAGTAGGGAACACCGGGGAGCTGTTTTTT.